This T cell receptor (beta chain) was documented in a study of T-cell reconstitution after alpha-beta-depleted transplantation in children. General study results and limits: Alpha-beta T cells about two months after transplant reportedly derived from several hundred expanded graft clones.

This CDR3 contains 12 residues. Per the germline V gene, CDR1 is MDHEN and CDR2 is SYDVKM. Trimming left V 6 bases short and J 7 bases short, with 10 bases between. About this clonotype: The antigen remains undetermined.

A TCRbeta library incorporating unique molecular identifiers was prepared. TCRdb processed the PCR reads anew with MiXCR; each CDR3 protein has one entry. Of around 960,000 distinct CDR3 sequences listed, roughly 29% are singletons. This receptor was obtained from a boy in the first two years of life who had a stem cell transplant for SCID, so the T cells may come from the graft donor. The V and J genes are TRBV28 and TRBJ2-1; D is perhaps TRBD1 or TRBD2 (5 bases each). This sample comprised PBMCs, mostly from graft donor cells, obtained 360 days after TCRalphabeta/CD19-depleted stem cell transplant. DNA for the CDR3: TGTGCCAGCAGCACCGAGGGGAATGAGCAGTTCTTC. Its protein is CASSTEGNEQFF.